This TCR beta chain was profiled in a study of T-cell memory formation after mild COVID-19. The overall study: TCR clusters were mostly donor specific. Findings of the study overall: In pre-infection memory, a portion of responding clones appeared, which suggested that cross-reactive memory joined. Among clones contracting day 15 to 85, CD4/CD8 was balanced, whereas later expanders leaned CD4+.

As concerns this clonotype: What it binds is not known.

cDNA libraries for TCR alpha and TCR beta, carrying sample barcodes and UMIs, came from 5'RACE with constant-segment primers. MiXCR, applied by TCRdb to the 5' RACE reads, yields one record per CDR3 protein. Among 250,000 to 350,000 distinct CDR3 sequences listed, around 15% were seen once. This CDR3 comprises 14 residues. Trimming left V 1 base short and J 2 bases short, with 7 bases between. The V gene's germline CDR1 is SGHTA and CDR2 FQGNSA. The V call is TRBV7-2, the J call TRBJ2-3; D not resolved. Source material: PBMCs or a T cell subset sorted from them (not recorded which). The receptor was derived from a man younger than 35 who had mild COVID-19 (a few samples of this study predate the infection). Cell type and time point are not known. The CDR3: CASSLDRDTDTQYF. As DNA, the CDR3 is TGTGCCAGCAGCTTAGACAGAGACACAGATACGCAGTATTTT.